The 24 T cell receptor beta chains in this list originate from one sample, sequenced in a study of patients and donors after allogeneic stem cell transplantation. MiXCR, applied by TCRdb to the RT-PCR reads, yields one record per CDR3 protein. The table shows about 960,000 distinct CDR3 sequences, with more than 15% occurring only once. The sequenced sample consisted of blood, either unsorted or a sorted T cell fraction (not recorded which). These receptors originate from a human donor who was either an allogeneic HSCT recipient or a stem cell or donor lymphocyte infusion donor (not recorded which). It is not recorded whose cells these are; they may come from a transplant donor.

The chain uses TRBV7-9 and TRBJ1-2, with a weak D call TRBD1 (6 bases). The V and J ends lost 1 base and 2 bases respectively, with 11 bases between them. Per germline, CDR1 SEHNR and CDR2 FQNEAQ (reference sequence). The CDR3 spans 15 residues. The CDR3 is CASSLGTVPNYGYTF. The CDR3 coding sequence is TGTGCCAGCAGCTTAGGGACAGTGCCAAACTATGGCTACACCTTC.

This clonotype was seen only a few times. The V and J genes are TRBV9 and TRBJ2-2; no clear D. V lost 3 bases to trimming and J lost 2 bases, with 5 bases between them. The V gene's germline CDR1 is SGDLS and CDR2 YYNGEE. The CDR3 has 13 amino acids. The CDR3 DNA sequence: TGTGCCAGCAGCGGATCCAACACCGGGGAGCTGTTTTTT. Translation: CASSGSNTGELFF.

Many counts were recorded for this clonotype. V usage is TRBV20-1 and J usage is TRBJ2-1, with 7 bases that match TRBD2. Per the germline V gene, CDR1 is DFQATT and CDR2 is SNEGSKA (reference sequence). The CDR3 extends over 16 amino acids. The V and J ends lost 3 bases and 5 bases, in that order; junction bases with no gene match: 13. The CDR3 loop reads CSASGLDRPRNNEQFF. The CDR3 bases are TGCAGTGCTAGTGGACTAGACAGACCCCGTAACAATGAGCAGTTCTTC.

This clonotype was recorded many times. This chain connects TRBV5-1 to TRBJ2-7; D gene unclear. The CDR3 covers 13 residues. V lost 0 bases, J lost 2 bases, and 6 bases lay in between. Germline loops: CDR1 SGHRS, CDR2 YFSETQ. This CDR3 is CASSLAPTYEQYF. CDR3 in DNA: TGCGCCAGCAGCTTGGCACCTACCTACGAGCAGTACTTC.

CDR3 DNA: TGCAGTGCTAATTCGGGGAGCAATCAGCCCCAGCATTTT. It specifies CSANSGSNQPQHF. V usage is TRBV20-1 and J usage is TRBJ1-5; D is uncertain. This CDR3 has 13 amino acids. The germline CDR1 and CDR2 sequences are DFQATT and SNEGSKA (reference sequence). V lost 4 bases and J 1 base, leaving 8 bases between the germline ends.

The CDR3 DNA reads as TGTGCCAGCAGCTTAGTGCAGAAAGGGCTCGATACGCAGTATTTT. Encoded protein: CASSLVQKGLDTQYF. This rearrangement joins TRBV7-2 to TRBJ2-3; no firm D call. Deletions cut 1 base from V and 6 bases from J, with 14 bases between. CDR3 size: 15 residues. Germline-derived CDR1 and CDR2 are SGHTA and FQGNSA.

This clonotype was counted a few times. This rearrangement joins TRBV3-1 to TRBJ2-7; D call uncertain. The CDR3 extends over 12 amino acids. Germline values: CDR1 LGHDT, CDR2 YNNKEL (reference sequence). The V gene lost 1 base and the J gene lost 5 bases, with 6 bases spanning the gap. CDR3 nucleotide sequence: TGTGCCAGCAGCCAAGTTACGCACGAGCAGTACTTC. This gives the protein CASSQVTHEQYF.

This clonotype has just a few counts. V usage is TRBV12-3 or TRBV12-4 and J usage is TRBJ2-5; maybe TRBD2 (6 bases). The V and J ends lost 0 bases and 1 base respectively, with 9 bases between them. The CDR3 loop spans 15 amino acids. Here the CDR3 DNA reads TGTGCCAGCAGTTTAGCACGGGACTCCCAAGAGACCCAGTACTTC. Its protein product is CASSLARDSQETQYF.

This chain links TRBV20-1 with TRBJ1-6; 11 bases are shared with TRBD1. Per the germline V gene, CDR1 is DFQATT and CDR2 is SNEGSKA (reference sequence). CDR3 length equals 14 residues. Germline trimming cut 3 bases from V and 10 bases from J; bases unmatched to any gene: 5. This chain's CDR3 is CSARGQGVWSPLHF. The DNA for the CDR3 is TGCAGTGCTAGGGGACAGGGGGTATGGTCACCCCTCCACTTT.

The chain combines TRBV30 with TRBJ2-1, with TRBD1 matching 10 bases. In germline, CDR1 is GTSNPN, CDR2 SVGIG (reference sequence). The CDR3 is 16 residues long. V was clipped by 4 bases and J by 6 bases; unmatched bases: 12. DNA of the CDR3: TGTGCCTGGAAATGGATGGGGACAGGGGTCGGCAATGAGCAGTTCTTC. The encoded protein is CAWKWMGTGVGNEQFF.

The chain has TRBV7-9 and TRBJ2-3; D uncertain. V lost 6 bases to trimming and J lost 5 bases, with 12 bases between them. The CDR3 sequence is 13 residues long. Germline CDR1 is SEHNR and CDR2 is FQNEAQ (reference sequence). The CDR3 spells CASSPSSQDTQYF. The CDR3 nucleotides read TGTGCCAGCAGTCCCTCGTCCCAAGATACGCAGTATTTT.

This clonotype has more than one count but fewer than ten. This chain joins TRBV7-9 and TRBJ2-5; D is ambiguous. Germline CDR1 SEHNR, CDR2 FQNEAQ (reference sequence). With 5 bases removed from V and 3 bases from J, the gap between germline ends came to 13 bases. The CDR3 runs 14 residues. The CDR3 DNA sequence: TGTGCCAGCAGCCGAACTCCGACGGAAGAGACCCAGTACTTC. Protein product: CASSRTPTEETQYF.

This sequence joins TRBV2 and TRBJ1-6, with unresolved D. The CDR3 extends over 14 amino acids. Germline CDR1 SNHLY, CDR2 FYNNEI. The V gene lost 8 bases and the J gene lost 7 bases, with 15 bases spanning the gap. CDR3 DNA: TGTGCCAGCCTGGACGGTCTGGCCAATTCACCCCTCCACTTT. It specifies CASLDGLANSPLHF.

This clonotype was picked up a small number of times. The chain combines TRBV10-2 with TRBJ2-5, with 9 bases identical to TRBD2. The CDR3 is made up of 15 amino acids. J gave up 1 base and V 4 bases, and 4 bases lay outside the gene matches. The V gene's germline CDR1 is WSHSY and CDR2 SAAADI. The CDR3 region has the DNA TGCGCCAGCAGTGGCTTACTAGCGGGCCAAGAGACCCAGTACTTC. The encoded protein is CASSGLLAGQETQYF.

This clonotype was detected many times. The chain is built from TRBV5-1 and TRBJ2-7; 12 nucleotides agree with TRBD2. The junction had 13 bases not matched to a gene; V was cut back by 4 bases and J by 5 bases. This CDR3 is 17 amino acids long. Per the germline V gene, CDR1 is SGHRS and CDR2 is YFSETQ. The CDR3 DNA is TGCGCCAGCAGCCACCGACTAGCGGGAGATGGAGGTAACGAGCAGTACTTC. Residues: CASSHRLAGDGGNEQYF.

This chain uses TRBV5-1 with TRBJ1-1, with D hard to call. Trimming stripped 5 bases from V and 2 bases from J, with 7 bases between. CDR1 is SGHRS and CDR2 is YFSETQ in the germline V gene. CDR3 size: 12 residues. CDR3 DNA: TGCGCCAGCAGGGTCGGTAACACTGAAGCTTTCTTT. It translates to CASRVGNTEAFF. Looking up the rest from reference TRBV5-1 and TRBJ1-1 gives the full variable domain: KAGVTQTPRYLIKTRGQQVTLSCSPISGHRSVSWYQQTPGQGLQFLFEYFSETQRNKGNFPGRFSGRQFSNSRSEMNVSTLELGDSALYLCASRVGNTEAFFGQGTRLTVV.

The chain uses TRBV20-1 and TRBJ2-1, with D possibly matching TRBD2 (6 bases). V lost 3 bases, J lost 2 bases, and 17 bases lay in between. Looked up from germline, CDR1 is DFQATT and CDR2 is SNEGSKA (reference sequence). The CDR3 totals 16 residues. The DNA of the CDR3 is TGCAGTGCTAGGGCCAGACTAGTCCTAACCTACAATGAGCAGTTCTTC. Translated: CSARARLVLTYNEQFF.

This clonotype was seen many times. The gene calls are TRBV12-3 or TRBV12-4 and TRBJ2-3; 7 bases are a match to TRBD2. After removal of 6 bases from V and 1 base from J, the junction contained 13 bases not matched to a gene. This CDR3 is 17 amino acids long. The CDR3: CASRQMGGEWGTDTQYF. CDR3 nucleotides: TGTGCCAGCAGACAAATGGGGGGGGAGTGGGGCACAGATACGCAGTATTTT.

This clonotype has just a few counts. The chain links TRBV7-2 to TRBJ2-5; maybe TRBD1 (5 bases). The CDR3 consists of 14 residues. V was trimmed by 5 bases and J by 0 bases, leaving 10 bases between them. The V gene's germline CDR1 is SGHTA and CDR2 FQGNSA. The CDR3 region has the DNA TGTGCCAGCAGCGCGCAGGGATACCAAGAGACCCAGTACTTC. Translating gives CASSAQGYQETQYF.

This clonotype came up a few times. The chain carries TRBV11-1 and TRBJ2-1; TRBD1 is a possible D gene (5 bases). V lost 5 bases, J lost 6 bases, and 20 bases lay in between. CDR3 size: 16 residues. Germline values: CDR1 SGHAT, CDR2 FQDESV (reference sequence). CDR3 sequence: CASSRLGQKGGNEQFF. The CDR3 DNA reads TGTGCCAGCAGCCGCCTCGGACAAAAAGGTGGCAATGAGCAGTTCTTC.

The CDR3 here is CASSRLIEITGNTIYF. The CDR3 DNA reads as TGTGCCAGCAGCCGTTTAATAGAGATTACTGGAAACACCATATATTTT. The chain is built from TRBV14 and TRBJ1-3, with no clear D. CDR3 length: 16 amino acids. V lost 4 bases to trimming and J lost 2 bases, with 15 bases between them. Germline V lookup: CDR1 SGHDN, CDR2 FVKESK. The full variable domain, its missing parts supplied by reference TRBV14 and TRBJ1-3, is EAGVTQFPSHSVIEKGQTVTLRCDPISGHDNLYWYRRVMGKEIKFLLHFVKESKQDESGMPNNRFLAERTGGTYSTLKVQPAELEDSGVYFCASSRLIEITGNTIYFGEGSWLTVV.

This clonotype appeared a few times. The chain has TRBV18 and TRBJ2-1; 7 nucleotides match TRBD2. The CDR3 length is 17 residues. Germline V gene data show CDR1 as KGHSH and CDR2 as LQKENI. The trim removed 5 bases at V and 8 bases at J, leaving 18 bases unmatched. CDR3 in DNA: TGTGCCAGCTCAGGGAATTGGCGGGAGACGGTTGGGCATGAGCAGTTCTTC. It encodes CASSGNWRETVGHEQFF.

The gene calls are TRBV20-1 and TRBJ1-4; D gene ambiguous. The germline CDR1 and CDR2 sequences are DFQATT and SNEGSKA (reference sequence). V dropped 0 bases and J dropped 6 bases, with 11 bases sitting between them. The CDR3 covers 14 residues. The CDR3 DNA is TGCAGTGCTAGAGATCGGCCAGCAGATGAAAAACTGTTTTTT. Its translation: CSARDRPADEKLFF.

The chain has TRBV7-9 and TRBJ2-3, with D possibly TRBD2 on 5 matching bases. V was clipped by 3 bases and J by 4 bases, with 8 bases between them. This CDR3 has 13 amino acids. The germline V gene encodes CDR1 SEHNR and CDR2 FQNEAQ (reference sequence). In nucleotides, the CDR3 is TGTGCCAGCAGCTTCTTGGGAGCAGATACGCAGTATTTT. Protein: CASSFLGADTQYF. Full variable domain (missing parts from reference TRBV7-9 and TRBJ2-3): DTGVSQNPRHKITKRGQNVTFRCDPISEHNRLYWYRQTLGQGPEFLTYFQNEAQLEKSRLLSDRFSAERPKGSFSTLEIQRTEQGDSAMYLCASSFLGADTQYFGPGTRLTVL.